This T cell receptor (beta chain) was captured in a study of blood T cell repertoires in COVID-19. As for the study in general: Nucleic acid was either cDNA or gDNA, and it came from T cells, B-cell-depleted T cells, or PBMCs.

Germline assignment: CDR1 SEHNR and CDR2 FQNEAQ (reference sequence). This CDR3 is 15 amino acids long. Trimming took 3 bases from V and 3 from J, leaving 15 bases between them. In the source study's methods: Using reference gene primer amplification, nucleated cell counts were estimated. Data came from immunoSEQ multiplex PCR; TCRdb stores just in-frame clones and leaves some out. That table is the source of V, J and clone size, and D and trimming were worked out from the DNA. The profile covers over 150,000 clones, with just over 90% appearing a single time and approximately 4.6% taken by the ten largest. Seattle's cohort entered during active infection and was followed longitudinally.

Sequenced sample: peripheral blood. J is TRBJ2-7 and V is TRBV7-9; D possibly corresponds to TRBD1 (6 bases). This clonotype was sampled from a man aged 18 to 29 with COVID-19, enrolled during active disease. CDR3 protein: CASSFGSGRGYEQYF. CDR3 nucleotides: TGTGCCAGCAGCTTCGGCTCTGGCAGGGGCTACGAGCAGTACTTC.